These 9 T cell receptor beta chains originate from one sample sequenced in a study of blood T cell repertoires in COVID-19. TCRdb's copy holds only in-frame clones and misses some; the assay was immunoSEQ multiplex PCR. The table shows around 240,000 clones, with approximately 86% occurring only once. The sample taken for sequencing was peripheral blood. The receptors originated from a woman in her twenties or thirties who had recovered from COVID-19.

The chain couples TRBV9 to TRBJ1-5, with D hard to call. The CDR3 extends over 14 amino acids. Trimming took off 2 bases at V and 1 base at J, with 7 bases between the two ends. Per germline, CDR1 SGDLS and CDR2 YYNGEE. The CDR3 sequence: CASSVTGSNQPQHF. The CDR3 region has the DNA TGTGCCAGCAGCGTTACGGGGAGCAATCAGCCCCAGCATTTT.

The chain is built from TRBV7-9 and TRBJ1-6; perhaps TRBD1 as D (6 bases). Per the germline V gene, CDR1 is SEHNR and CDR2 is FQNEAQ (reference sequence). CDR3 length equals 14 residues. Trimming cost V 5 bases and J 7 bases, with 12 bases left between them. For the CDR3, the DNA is TGTGCCAGCAGCCCCGGGGGGCGAAATTCACCCCTCCACTTT. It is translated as CASSPGGRNSPLHF.

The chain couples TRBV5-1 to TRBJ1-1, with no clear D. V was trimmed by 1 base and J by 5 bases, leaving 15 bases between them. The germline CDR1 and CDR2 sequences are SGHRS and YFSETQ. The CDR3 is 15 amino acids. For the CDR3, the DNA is TGCGCCAGCAGCTTGATGGGCCCCGGAGGTACTGAAGCTTTCTTT. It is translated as CASSLMGPGGTEAFF.

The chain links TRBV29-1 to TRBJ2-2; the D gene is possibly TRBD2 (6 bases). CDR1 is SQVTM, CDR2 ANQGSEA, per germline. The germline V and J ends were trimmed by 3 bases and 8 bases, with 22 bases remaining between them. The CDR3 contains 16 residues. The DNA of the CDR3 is TGCAGCGTTGAGGTTTTTGGGACCAACGGAGGGGGGGAGCTGTTTTTT. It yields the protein CSVEVFGTNGGGELFF.

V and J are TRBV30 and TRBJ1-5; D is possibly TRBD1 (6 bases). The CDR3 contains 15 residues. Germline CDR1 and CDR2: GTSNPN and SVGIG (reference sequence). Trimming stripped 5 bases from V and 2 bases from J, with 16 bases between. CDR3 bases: TGTGCCTGGCAACAACAGGGTGTCGGCAATCAGCCCCAGCATTTT. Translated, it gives CAWQQQGVGNQPQHF.

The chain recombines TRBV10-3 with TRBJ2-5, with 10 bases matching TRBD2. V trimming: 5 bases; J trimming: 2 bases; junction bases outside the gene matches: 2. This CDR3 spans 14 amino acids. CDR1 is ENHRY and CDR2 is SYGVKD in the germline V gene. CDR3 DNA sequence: TGTGCCATCAGTCCGACTAGCGGGCAAGAGACCCAGTACTTC. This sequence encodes CAISPTSGQETQYF.

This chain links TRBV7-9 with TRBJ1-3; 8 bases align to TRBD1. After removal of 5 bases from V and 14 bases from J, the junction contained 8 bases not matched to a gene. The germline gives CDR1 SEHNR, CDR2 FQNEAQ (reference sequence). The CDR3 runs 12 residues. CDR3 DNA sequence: TGTGCCAGCAGCGAGGGGCGACAGGGGCTATATTTT. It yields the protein CASSEGRQGLYF.

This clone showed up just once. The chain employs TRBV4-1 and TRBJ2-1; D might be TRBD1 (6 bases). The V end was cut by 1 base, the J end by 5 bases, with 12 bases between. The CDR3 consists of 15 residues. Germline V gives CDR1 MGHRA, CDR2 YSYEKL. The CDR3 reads CASSQVEGEHNEQFF. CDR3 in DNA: TGCGCCAGCAGCCAAGTCGAGGGGGAACACAATGAGCAGTTCTTC.

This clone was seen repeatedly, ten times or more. CDR3 coding DNA: TGCGCCAGCAGCCCCTCAATAGCAGATACGCAGTATTTT. Its protein is CASSPSIADTQYF. The chain joins TRBV5-1 to TRBJ2-3; D is uncertain. The CDR3 spans 13 residues. Germline V lookup: CDR1 SGHRS, CDR2 YFSETQ. Trimming took off 4 bases at V and 4 bases at J, with 10 bases between the two ends.